The 15 T cell receptor beta chains in this list originate from one sample, sequenced in a study of identical twins. TCRdb independently ran MiXCR on the 5' RACE reads; one entry per CDR3 protein. The repertoire consists of 200,000 or so distinct CDR3 sequences, with approximately 15% occurring once and the leading ten covering 40%. These data are also associated with another study on T cells expressing NK-cell markers.

Sequencing input: CD8+ T cells sorted from blood. The receptors were gathered from a woman aged 18-30 years in good health.

The CDR3 loop reads CATQQGTEAFF. The CDR3 DNA reads as TGTGCAACCCAGCAGGGGACTGAAGCTTTCTTT. The chain uses TRBV27 and TRBJ1-1; a weak D match, TRBD1 (6 bases). The germline V gene has CDR1 MNHEY and CDR2 SMNVEV (reference sequence). The CDR3 contains 11 residues.

This rearrangement joins TRBV9 to TRBJ2-2; D may be TRBD2 (5 bases). The CDR3 spans 15 residues. Trimming cost V 4 bases and J 7 bases, with 17 bases left between them. Germline CDR1 and CDR2: SGDLS and YYNGEE. CDR3 in amino acids: CASSHQRGPGGELFF. The CDR3 DNA is TGTGCCAGCAGCCATCAAAGAGGGCCCGGCGGGGAGCTGTTTTTT.

The chain uses TRBV30 and TRBJ2-7; D might be TRBD1 (7 bases). Germline V gene lookup returns CDR1 GTSNPN and CDR2 SVGIG (reference sequence). This CDR3 spans 13 amino acids. V was cut by 8 bases and J by 1 base, with 15 bases left in between. CDR3 DNA sequence: TGTGCCCGCGGGACAGCAGTGTCCTACGAGCAGTACTTC. This sequence encodes CARGTAVSYEQYF.

The chain carries TRBV9 and TRBJ2-5, with D tentatively TRBD1 (6 bases). Germline V CDR1 and CDR2: SGDLS, YYNGEE. The V and J ends lost 0 bases and 7 bases respectively, with 19 bases between them. The CDR3 is 16 residues long. The CDR3 sequence is CASSVERGHSRGTQYF. The CDR3 DNA reads TGTGCCAGCAGCGTAGAAAGGGGACACTCAAGAGGGACCCAGTACTTC.

This clonotype showed up just a few times. The J gene is TRBJ2-7, the V gene TRBV2; 9 bases map to TRBD2. Trimming cost V 5 bases and J 5 bases; bases outside gene matches: 7. The germline V gene has CDR1 SNHLY and CDR2 FYNNEI. The CDR3 length is 14 residues. CDR3 in amino acids: CASSRGLALDEQYF. The CDR3 nucleotides read TGTGCCAGCAGTCGGGGACTAGCTTTAGACGAGCAGTACTTC.

This clonotype was counted a few times. This chain links TRBV4-1 with TRBJ2-1; possibly TRBD2 for D (6 bases). CDR1 and CDR2 (germline): MGHRA, YSYEKL. CDR3 length equals 15 residues. Trimming left V 4 bases short and J 10 bases short, with 20 bases between. CDR3 in amino acids: CASSPGTVGLEEQFF. The CDR3, as DNA: TGCGCCAGCAGCCCGGGGACTGTCGGCCTAGAGGAGCAGTTCTTC.

The chain uses TRBV6-5 and TRBJ2-4; 8 bases match TRBD1. Losses at the gene ends were 0 bases for V and 7 bases for J; bases not matched to a gene: 11. The CDR3 runs 17 residues. The germline gives CDR1 MNHEY, CDR2 SVGAGI. CDR3 protein: CASSYSKGQGAGNIQYF. The CDR3, as DNA: TGTGCCAGCAGTTACTCGAAGGGCCAGGGGGCTGGGAACATTCAGTACTTC.

Ten or more counts support this clonotype. The V gene is TRBV4-3, the J gene TRBJ2-7; D ambiguous. The CDR3 has 15 amino acids. Germline-derived CDR1 and CDR2 are LGHNA and YSLEER. Trimming removed 0 bases from V and 7 bases from J, with 16 bases in between. CDR3 sequence (DNA): TGCGCCAGCAGCCAAGAAATTGTGGGCCTACGTGAGCAGTACTTC. It translates to CASSQEIVGLREQYF.

This clonotype was seen only a few times. CDR3 sequence (DNA): TGTGCCAGCAGCCCCGCACTAGCGGGAGTTAGTTCCTACGAGCAGTACTTC. Residues: CASSPALAGVSSYEQYF. The rearrangement uses TRBV7-9 and TRBJ2-7, with 11 bases lining up with TRBD2. The CDR3 is 17 residues long. V shed 5 bases and J 1 base; nucleotides not matched to a gene: 10. In germline, CDR1 is SEHNR, CDR2 FQNEAQ (reference sequence).

CDR3 DNA sequence: TGTGCCAGCAGTGAACGGGGGACAGGACAAGAGACCCAGTACTTC. This translates into CASSERGTGQETQYF. The chain employs TRBV25-1 and TRBJ2-5; 8 nucleotides align to TRBD1. CDR1 is MGHDK, CDR2 SYGVNS, per germline. J was trimmed by 2 bases and V by 2 bases; bases with no gene match: 4. The CDR3 has 15 residues.

V is TRBV5-5 and J is TRBJ2-7; perhaps TRBD1 as D (6 bases). The V gene's germline CDR1 is SGHKS and CDR2 YYEKEE (reference sequence). V shed 0 bases and J shed 2 bases, with 12 bases lying between them. This CDR3 has 15 amino acids. The DNA of the CDR3 is TGTGCCAGCAGCTTGGAGGACAGTAGAACCTACGAGCAGTACTTC. Protein product: CASSLEDSRTYEQYF.

The chain recombines TRBV13 with TRBJ1-2; D unresolved. Germline CDR1 reads PRHDT; CDR2 reads FYEKMQ (reference sequence). V lost 5 bases and J 3 bases, leaving 10 bases between the germline ends. The CDR3 spans 13 residues. CDR3 residues: CASSTREHYGYTF. Written as DNA, the CDR3 is TGTGCCAGCAGCACACGCGAGCACTATGGCTACACCTTC.

This clonotype was counted between two and nine times. V and J are TRBV28 and TRBJ2-7, with no clear D. Trimming took off 5 bases at V and 4 bases at J, with 21 bases between the two ends. Looked up from germline, CDR1 is MDHEN and CDR2 is SYDVKM. The CDR3 has 16 residues. The CDR3 coding sequence is TGTGCCAGCAGTCTGCAGTGGTCGAGAACCCAGTACGAGCAGTACTTC. Its protein is CASSLQWSRTQYEQYF.

The J gene is TRBJ2-5, the V gene TRBV7-8; the D is unclear. V was cut by 2 bases and J by 0 bases, with 10 bases left in between. The CDR3 length is 15 residues. CDR1 SGHVS and CDR2 FQNEAQ come from the germline V gene. The CDR3 protein is CASSLFSTYQETQYF. In DNA form, the CDR3 reads TGTGCCAGCAGCTTATTCTCGACTTACCAAGAGACCCAGTACTTC.

This clonotype was detected a few times. The chain carries TRBV20-1 and TRBJ2-7; D unresolved. This CDR3 is 11 amino acids long. Between the trimmed V and J ends, which lost 6 bases and 3 bases, there was a span of 9 bases. Germline-derived CDR1 and CDR2 are DFQATT and SNEGSKA (reference sequence). CDR3 sequence (DNA): TGCAGTGCATACTCTAGCTACGAGCAGTACTTC. Encoded protein: CSAYSSYEQYF.